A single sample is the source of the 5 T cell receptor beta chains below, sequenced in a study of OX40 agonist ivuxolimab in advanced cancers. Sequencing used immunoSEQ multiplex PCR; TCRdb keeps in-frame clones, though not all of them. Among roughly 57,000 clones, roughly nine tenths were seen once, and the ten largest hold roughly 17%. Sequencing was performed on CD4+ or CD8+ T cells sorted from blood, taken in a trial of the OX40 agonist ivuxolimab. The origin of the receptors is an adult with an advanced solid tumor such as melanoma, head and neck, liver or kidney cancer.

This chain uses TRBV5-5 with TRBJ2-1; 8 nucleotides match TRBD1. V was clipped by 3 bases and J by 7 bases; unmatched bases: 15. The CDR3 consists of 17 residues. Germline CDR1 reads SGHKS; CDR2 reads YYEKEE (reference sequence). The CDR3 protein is CASSSLVGTGLSNEQFF. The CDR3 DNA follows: TGTGCCAGCAGCTCCCTAGTCGGGACAGGTTTGTCAAATGAGCAGTTCTTC.

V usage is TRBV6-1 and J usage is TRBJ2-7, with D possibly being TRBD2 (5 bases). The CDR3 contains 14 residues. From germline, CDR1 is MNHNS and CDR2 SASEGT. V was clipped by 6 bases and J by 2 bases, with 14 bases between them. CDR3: CASRRTGPAYEQYF. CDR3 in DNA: TGTGCCAGCAGAAGGACTGGACCGGCCTACGAGCAGTACTTC.

The CDR3 bases are TGTGCCAGCAGTTACTCGCACAGGCCAGTCTACGAGCAGTACTTC. Its protein is CASSYSHRPVYEQYF. The chain recombines TRBV6-5 with TRBJ2-7, with D perhaps matching TRBD1 (5 bases). The germline V gene encodes CDR1 MNHEY and CDR2 SVGAGI. Trimming removed 0 bases at V and 3 bases at J, with 12 bases between. CDR3 size: 15 residues.

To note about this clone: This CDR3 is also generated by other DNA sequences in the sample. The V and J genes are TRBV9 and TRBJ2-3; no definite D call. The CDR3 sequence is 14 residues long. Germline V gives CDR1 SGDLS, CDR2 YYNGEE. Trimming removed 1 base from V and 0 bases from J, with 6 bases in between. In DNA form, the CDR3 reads TGTGCCAGCAGCGTATCCTTTAGCACAGATACGCAGTATTTT. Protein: CASSVSFSTDTQYF.

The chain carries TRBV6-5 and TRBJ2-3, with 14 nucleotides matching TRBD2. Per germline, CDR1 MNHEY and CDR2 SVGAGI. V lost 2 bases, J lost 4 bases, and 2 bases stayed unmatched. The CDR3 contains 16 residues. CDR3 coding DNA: TGTGCCAGCAGTTACAAGACTAGCGGGAGGGCAGATACGCAGTATTTT. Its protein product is CASSYKTSGRADTQYF.